Included here is one T cell receptor beta chain sequence, with context. Amplified TCR beta CDR3 regions derived from RNA transcripts. The HTBI primer set served for first-round RT-PCR of the TCR CDR3. TCRdb recomputed calls from the multiplex PCR reads with MiXCR, one row per CDR3 protein. The top ten hold about 40% of the sample, which has 490,000 or so distinct CDR3 sequences, approximately 49% seen once. Trimming stripped 1 base from V and 9 bases from J, with 12 bases between. Per the germline V gene, CDR1 is SGHAT and CDR2 is FQNNGV. The CDR3 is made up of 13 amino acids. This sample stems from a study of T cells in Graves' hyperthyroidism and ophthalmopathy.

This sequence originates from an adult woman with Graves' disease, either hyperthyroidism or ophthalmopathy (not recorded which). The specimen was peripheral blood or thyroid tissue (not recorded which). The rearrangement links TRBV11-2 to TRBJ2-5; perhaps TRBD1 as D (6 bases). The CDR3 protein is CASSLGTEQPQYF. CDR3 nucleotides: TGTGCCAGCAGCTTAGGGACAGAGCAGCCCCAGTACTTC.